This entry features one TCR beta chain sequence. This CDR3 has 17 residues. Germline V gene data show CDR1 as SGHRS and CDR2 as YFSETQ. Trimming took 4 bases from V and 0 from J; bases not matched to a gene: 10. The sample belongs to a study of cytomegalovirus exposure and HLA in healthy donors. Background on the study: A data release that came early held about 89 million unique TCRs from HLA-typed donors. Of a few hundred genotyped donors, 81% grouped in the Caucasian-associated ancestry cluster.

Vbeta (60) and Jbeta (13) primers were used in the PCR. Measured with immunoSEQ multiplex PCR; TCRdb has only the in-frame clones, and not every one. The sample yields 150,000 to 250,000 clones, of which the top ten take up less than 0.85%. Sequenced material: PBMCs. The chain uses TRBV5-1 and TRBJ2-4; TRBD1 agrees at 7 bases. This sequence was found in a boy younger than 18 in good health and CMV-seronegative. The CDR3 DNA reads TGCGCCAGCAGCGCAAATACAGGGGCCATAGCCAAAAACATTCAGTACTTC. Translating gives CASSANTGAIAKNIQYF.